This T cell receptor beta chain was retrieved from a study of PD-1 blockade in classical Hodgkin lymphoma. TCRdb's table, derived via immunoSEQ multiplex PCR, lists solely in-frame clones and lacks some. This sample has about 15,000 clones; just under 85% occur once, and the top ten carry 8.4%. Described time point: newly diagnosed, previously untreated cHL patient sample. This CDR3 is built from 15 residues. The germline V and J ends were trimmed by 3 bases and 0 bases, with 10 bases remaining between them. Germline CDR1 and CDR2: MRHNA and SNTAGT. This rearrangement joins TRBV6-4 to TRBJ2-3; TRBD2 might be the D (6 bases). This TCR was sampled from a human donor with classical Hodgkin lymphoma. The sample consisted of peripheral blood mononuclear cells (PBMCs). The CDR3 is CASSEGAGSTDTQYF. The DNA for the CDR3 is TGTGCCAGCAGTGAAGGGGCGGGGAGCACAGATACGCAGTATTTT.